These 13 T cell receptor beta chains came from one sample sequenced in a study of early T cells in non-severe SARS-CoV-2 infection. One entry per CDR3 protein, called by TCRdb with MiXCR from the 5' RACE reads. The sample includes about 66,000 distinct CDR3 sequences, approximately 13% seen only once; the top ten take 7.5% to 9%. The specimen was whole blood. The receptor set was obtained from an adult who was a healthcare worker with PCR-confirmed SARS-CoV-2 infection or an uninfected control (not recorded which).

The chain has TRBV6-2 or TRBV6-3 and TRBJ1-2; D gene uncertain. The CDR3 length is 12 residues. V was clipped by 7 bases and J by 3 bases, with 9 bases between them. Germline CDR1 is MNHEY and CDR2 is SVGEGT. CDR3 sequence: CASTTDDYGYTF. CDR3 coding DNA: TGTGCCAGCACTACGGACGACTATGGCTACACCTTC.

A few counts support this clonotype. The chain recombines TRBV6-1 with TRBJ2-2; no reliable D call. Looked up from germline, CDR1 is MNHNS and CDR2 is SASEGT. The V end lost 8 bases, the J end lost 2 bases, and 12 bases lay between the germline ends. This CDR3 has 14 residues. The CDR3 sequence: CASRLSPNTGELFF. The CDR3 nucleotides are TGTGCCAGCCGACTTAGCCCTAACACCGGGGAGCTGTTTTTT.

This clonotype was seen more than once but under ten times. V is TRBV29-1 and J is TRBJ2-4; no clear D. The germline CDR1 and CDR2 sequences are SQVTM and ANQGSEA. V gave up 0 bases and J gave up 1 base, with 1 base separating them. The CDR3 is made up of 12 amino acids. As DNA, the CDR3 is TGCAGCGTTGAAGAGGCCAAAAACATTCAGTACTTC. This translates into CSVEEAKNIQYF. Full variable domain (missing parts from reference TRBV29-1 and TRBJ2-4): SAVISQKPSRDICQRGTSLTIQCQVDSQVTMMFWYRQQPGQSLTLIATANQGSEATYESGFVIDKFPISRPNLTFSTLTVSNMSPEDSSIYLCSVEEAKNIQYFGAGTRLSVL.

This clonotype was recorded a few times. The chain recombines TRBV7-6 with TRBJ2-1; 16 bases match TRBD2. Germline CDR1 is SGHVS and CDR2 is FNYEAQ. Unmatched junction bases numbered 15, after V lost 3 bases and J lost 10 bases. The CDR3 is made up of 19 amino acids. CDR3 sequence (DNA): TGTGCCAGCAGCTTTCCCGCGGGACTAGCGGGAGGGTCGAGAGAAGAGCAGTTCTTC. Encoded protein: CASSFPAGLAGGSREEQFF.

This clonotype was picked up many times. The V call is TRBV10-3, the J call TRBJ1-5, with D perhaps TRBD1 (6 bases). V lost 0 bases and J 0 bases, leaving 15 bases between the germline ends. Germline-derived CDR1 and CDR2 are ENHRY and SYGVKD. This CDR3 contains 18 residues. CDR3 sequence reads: CAISESIGLGASNQPQHF. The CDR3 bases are TGTGCCATCAGTGAGTCGATAGGCCTGGGGGCTAGCAATCAGCCCCAGCATTTT.

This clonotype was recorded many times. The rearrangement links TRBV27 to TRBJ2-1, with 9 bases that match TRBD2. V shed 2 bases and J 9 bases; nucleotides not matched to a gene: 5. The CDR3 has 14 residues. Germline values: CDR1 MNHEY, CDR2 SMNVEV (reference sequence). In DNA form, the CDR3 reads TGTGCCAGCAGTTTAAACCCTAGCGGGATTGAGCAGTTCTTC. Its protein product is CASSLNPSGIEQFF.

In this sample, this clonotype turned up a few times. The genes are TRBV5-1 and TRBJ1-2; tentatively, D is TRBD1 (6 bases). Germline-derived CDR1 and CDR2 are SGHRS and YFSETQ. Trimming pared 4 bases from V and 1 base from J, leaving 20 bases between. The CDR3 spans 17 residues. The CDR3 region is CASSLNSRTAFNYGYTF. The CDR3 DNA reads TGCGCCAGCAGCCTAAACTCCAGGACAGCCTTTAACTATGGCTACACCTTC.

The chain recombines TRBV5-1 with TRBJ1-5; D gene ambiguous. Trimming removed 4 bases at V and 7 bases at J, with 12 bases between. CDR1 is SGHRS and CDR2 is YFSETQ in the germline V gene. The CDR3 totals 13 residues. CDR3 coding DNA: TGCGCCAGCAGCCCTGAGGGCTGGCAGCCCCAGCATTTT. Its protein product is CASSPEGWQPQHF.

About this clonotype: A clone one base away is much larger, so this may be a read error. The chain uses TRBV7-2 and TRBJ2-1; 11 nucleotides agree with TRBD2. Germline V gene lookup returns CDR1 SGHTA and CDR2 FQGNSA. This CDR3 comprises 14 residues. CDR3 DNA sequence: TGTGCCAGCACCGGGACTAGCGGTCACAATGAGCAGCTCTTC. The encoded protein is CASTGTSGHNEQLF. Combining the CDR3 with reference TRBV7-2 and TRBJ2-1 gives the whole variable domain GAGVSQSPSNKVTEKGKDVELRCDPISGHTALYWYRQSLGQGLEFLIYFQGNSAPDKSGLPSDRFSAERTGGSVSTLTIQRTQQEDSAVYLCASTGTSGHNEQLFGPGTRLTVL.

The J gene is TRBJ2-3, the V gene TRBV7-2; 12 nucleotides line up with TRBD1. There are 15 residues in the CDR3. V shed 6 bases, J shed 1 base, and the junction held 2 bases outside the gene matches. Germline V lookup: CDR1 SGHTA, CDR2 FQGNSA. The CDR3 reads CASRRDRGRTDTQYF. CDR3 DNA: TGTGCCAGCAGAAGGGACAGGGGGCGCACAGATACGCAGTATTTT.

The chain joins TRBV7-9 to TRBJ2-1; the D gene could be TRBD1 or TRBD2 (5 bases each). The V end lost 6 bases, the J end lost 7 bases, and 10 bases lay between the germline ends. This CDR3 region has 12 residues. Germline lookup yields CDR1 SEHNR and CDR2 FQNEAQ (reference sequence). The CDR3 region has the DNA TGTGCCAGCAGAAAAGAGGGGAATGAGCAGTTCTTC. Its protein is CASRKEGNEQFF.

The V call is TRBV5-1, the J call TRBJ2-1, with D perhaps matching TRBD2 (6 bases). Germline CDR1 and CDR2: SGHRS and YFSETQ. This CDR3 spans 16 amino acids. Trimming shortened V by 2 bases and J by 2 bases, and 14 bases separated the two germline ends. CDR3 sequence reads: CASSFRAGGAYNEQFF. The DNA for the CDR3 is TGCGCCAGCAGCTTCAGGGCTGGAGGGGCCTACAATGAGCAGTTCTTC.

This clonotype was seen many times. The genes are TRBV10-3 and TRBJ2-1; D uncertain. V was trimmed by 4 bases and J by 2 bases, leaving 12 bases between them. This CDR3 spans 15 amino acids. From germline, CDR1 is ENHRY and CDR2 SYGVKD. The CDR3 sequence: CAISVSAAAYNEQFF. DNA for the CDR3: TGTGCCATCAGTGTGAGCGCGGCGGCCTACAATGAGCAGTTCTTC.